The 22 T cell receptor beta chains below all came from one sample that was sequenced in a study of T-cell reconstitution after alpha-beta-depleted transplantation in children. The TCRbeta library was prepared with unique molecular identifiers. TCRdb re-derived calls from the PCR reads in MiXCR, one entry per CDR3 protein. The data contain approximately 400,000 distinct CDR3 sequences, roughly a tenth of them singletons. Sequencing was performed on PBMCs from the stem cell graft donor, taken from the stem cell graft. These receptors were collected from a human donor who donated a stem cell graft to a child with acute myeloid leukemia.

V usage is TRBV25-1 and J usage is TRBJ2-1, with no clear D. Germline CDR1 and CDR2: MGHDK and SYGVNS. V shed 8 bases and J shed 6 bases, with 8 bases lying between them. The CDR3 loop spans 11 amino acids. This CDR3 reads CASVNINEQFF. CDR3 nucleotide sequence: TGTGCCAGCGTTAACATCAATGAGCAGTTCTTC.

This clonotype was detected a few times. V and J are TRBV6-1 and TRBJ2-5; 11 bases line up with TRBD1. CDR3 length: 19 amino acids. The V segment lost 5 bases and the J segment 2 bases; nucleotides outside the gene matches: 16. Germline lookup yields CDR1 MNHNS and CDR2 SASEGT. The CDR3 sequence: CASSPDLGQGEGAQETQYF. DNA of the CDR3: TGTGCCAGCAGTCCAGACCTGGGACAGGGGGAGGGGGCTCAAGAGACCCAGTACTTC.

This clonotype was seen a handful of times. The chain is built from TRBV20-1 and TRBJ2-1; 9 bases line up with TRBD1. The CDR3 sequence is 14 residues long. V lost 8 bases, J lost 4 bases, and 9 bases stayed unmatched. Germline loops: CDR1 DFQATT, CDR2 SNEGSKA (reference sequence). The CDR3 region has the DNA TGCAGTACCTCACAGGACAGGGGATACAATGAGCAGTTCTTC. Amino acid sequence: CSTSQDRGYNEQFF.

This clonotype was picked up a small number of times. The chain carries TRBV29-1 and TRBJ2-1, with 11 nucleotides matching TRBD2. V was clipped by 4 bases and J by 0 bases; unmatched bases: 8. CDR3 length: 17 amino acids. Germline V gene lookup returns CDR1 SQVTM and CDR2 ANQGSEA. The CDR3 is CSVVLAGGRSSYNEQFF. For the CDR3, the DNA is TGCAGCGTTGTCCTAGCGGGAGGACGCAGCTCCTACAATGAGCAGTTCTTC.

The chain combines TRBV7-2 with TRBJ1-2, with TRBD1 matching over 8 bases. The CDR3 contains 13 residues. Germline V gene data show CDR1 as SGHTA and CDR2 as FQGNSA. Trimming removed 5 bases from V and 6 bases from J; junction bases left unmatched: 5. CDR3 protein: CASSQDREHGYTF. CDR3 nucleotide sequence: TGTGCCAGCAGCCAGGACAGGGAGCATGGCTACACCTTC. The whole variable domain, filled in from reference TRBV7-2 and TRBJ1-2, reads GAGVSQSPSNKVTEKGKDVELRCDPISGHTALYWYRQSLGQGLEFLIYFQGNSAPDKSGLPSDRFSAERTGGSVSTLTIQRTQQEDSAVYLCASSQDREHGYTFGSGTRLTVV.

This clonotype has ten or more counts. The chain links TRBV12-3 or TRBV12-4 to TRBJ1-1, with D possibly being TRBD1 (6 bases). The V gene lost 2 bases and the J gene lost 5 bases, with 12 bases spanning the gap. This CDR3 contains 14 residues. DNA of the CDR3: TGTGCCAGCAGTTTATTAGGGGGGCAAACTGAAGCTTTCTTT. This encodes CASSLLGGQTEAFF.

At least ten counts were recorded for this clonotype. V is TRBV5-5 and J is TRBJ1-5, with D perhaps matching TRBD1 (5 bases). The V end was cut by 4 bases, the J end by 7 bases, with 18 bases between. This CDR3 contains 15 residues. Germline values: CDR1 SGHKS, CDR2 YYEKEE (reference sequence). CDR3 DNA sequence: TGTGCCAGCAGCCCGGATCCAGGGTTTGAGCAGCCCCAGCATTTT. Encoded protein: CASSPDPGFEQPQHF.

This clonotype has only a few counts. CDR3 nucleotides: TGTGCTAGTGGTTTTCAGGGGGGACTAGCGGGAAGCAATGAGCAGTTCTTC. Translation gives CASGFQGGLAGSNEQFF. The chain employs TRBV12-5 and TRBJ2-1; TRBD2 aligns across 13 bases. With 3 bases clipped from V and 6 bases from J, the junction kept 8 bases outside the gene matches. This CDR3 comprises 17 residues. Germline values: CDR1 LGHNT, CDR2 FRNRAP.

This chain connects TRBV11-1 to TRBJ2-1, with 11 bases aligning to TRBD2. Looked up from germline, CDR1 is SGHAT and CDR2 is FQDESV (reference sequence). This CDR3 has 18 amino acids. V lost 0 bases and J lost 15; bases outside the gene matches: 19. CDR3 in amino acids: CASSLAGGTSGRRASLFF. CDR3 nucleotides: TGTGCCAGCAGCTTAGCGGGGGGGACTAGCGGAAGGAGGGCTAGTCTGTTCTTC.

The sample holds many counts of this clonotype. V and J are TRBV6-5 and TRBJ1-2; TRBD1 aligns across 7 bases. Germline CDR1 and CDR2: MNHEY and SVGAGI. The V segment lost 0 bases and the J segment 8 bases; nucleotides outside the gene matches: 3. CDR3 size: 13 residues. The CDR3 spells CASSYSAGGGYTF. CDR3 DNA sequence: TGTGCCAGCAGTTACTCCGCAGGGGGGGGCTACACCTTC.

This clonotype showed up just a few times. CDR3 in DNA: TGCGCCAGCAGCCAAGATGCCAGTCCGGAGTACTTC. It codes for CASSQDASPEYF. The rearrangement joins TRBV4-1 to TRBJ2-5; D gene unclear. The CDR3 is 12 residues long. CDR1 and CDR2 (germline): MGHRA, YSYEKL. Trimming removed 0 bases from V and 12 bases from J, with 11 bases in between.

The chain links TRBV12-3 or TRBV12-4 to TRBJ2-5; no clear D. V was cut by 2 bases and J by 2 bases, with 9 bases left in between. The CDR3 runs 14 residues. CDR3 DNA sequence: TGTGCCAGCAGTTTACGGAACGTTCAAGAGACCCAGTACTTC. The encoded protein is CASSLRNVQETQYF.

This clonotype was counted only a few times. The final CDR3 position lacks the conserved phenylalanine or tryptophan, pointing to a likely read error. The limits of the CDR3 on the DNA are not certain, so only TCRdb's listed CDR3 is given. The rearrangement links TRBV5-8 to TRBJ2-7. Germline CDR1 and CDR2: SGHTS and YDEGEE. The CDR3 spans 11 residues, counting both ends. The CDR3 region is CASSLFAIFTL.

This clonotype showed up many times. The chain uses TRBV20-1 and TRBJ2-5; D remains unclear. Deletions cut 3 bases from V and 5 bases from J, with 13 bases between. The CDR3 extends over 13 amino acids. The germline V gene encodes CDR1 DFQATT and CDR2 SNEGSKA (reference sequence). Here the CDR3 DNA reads TGCAGTGCTAGGAACAGCCCTCGGGAGACCCAGTACTTC. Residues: CSARNSPRETQYF.

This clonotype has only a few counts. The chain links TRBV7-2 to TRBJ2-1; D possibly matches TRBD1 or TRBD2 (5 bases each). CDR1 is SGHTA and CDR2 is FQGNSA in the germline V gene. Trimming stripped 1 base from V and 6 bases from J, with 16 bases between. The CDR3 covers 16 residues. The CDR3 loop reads CASSLVSGTPVNEQFF. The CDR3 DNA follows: TGTGCCAGCAGCTTAGTTTCCGGGACCCCGGTCAATGAGCAGTTCTTC.

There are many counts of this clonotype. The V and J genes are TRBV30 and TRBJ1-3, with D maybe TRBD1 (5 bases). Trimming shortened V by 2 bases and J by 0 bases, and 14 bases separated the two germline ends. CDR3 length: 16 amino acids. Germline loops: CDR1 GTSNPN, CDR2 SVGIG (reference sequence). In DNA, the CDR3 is TGTGCCTGGAGTACCTGGGGGGGGAGCTCTGGAAACACCATATATTTT. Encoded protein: CAWSTWGGSSGNTIYF.

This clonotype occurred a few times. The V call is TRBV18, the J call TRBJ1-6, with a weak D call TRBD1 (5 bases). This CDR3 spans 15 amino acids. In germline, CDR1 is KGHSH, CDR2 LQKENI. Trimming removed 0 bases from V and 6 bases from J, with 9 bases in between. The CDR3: CASSPPGARNSPLHF. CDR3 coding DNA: TGTGCCAGCTCACCACCAGGGGCCCGTAATTCACCCCTCCACTTT.

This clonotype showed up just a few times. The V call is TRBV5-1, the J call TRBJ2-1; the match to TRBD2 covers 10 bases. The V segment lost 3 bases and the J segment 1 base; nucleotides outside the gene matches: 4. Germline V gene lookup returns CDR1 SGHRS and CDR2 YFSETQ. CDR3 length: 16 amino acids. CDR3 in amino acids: CASSSRAGGSYNEQFF. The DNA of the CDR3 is TGCGCCAGCAGCTCAAGAGCGGGAGGGTCCTACAATGAGCAGTTCTTC.

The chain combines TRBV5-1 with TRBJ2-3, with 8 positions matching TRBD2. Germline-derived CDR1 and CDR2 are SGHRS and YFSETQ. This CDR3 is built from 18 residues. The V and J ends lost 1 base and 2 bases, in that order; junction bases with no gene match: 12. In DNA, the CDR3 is TGCGCCAGCAGCTTGAATTTCCTCGCGGGGGGCGTCACAGATACGCAGTATTTT. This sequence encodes CASSLNFLAGGVTDTQYF.

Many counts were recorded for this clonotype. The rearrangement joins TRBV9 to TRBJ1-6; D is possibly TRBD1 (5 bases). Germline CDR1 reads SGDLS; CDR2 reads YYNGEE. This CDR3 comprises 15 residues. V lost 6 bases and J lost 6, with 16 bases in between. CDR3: CASNTRGEGNSPLHF. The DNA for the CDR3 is TGTGCCAGCAACACCCGGGGGGAAGGTAATTCACCCCTCCACTTT.

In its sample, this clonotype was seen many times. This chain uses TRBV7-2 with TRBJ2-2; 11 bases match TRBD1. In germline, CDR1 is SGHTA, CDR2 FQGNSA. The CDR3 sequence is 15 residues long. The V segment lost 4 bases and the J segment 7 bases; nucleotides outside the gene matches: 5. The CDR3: CASSSPGQGVGELFF. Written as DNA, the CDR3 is TGTGCCAGCAGCTCTCCGGGACAGGGGGTCGGGGAGCTGTTTTTT.

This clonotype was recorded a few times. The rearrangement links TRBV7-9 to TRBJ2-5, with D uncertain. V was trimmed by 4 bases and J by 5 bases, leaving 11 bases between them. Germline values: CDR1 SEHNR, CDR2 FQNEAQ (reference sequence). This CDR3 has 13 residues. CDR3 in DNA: TGTGCCAGCAGCTCCCTACATCGTGAGACCCAGTACTTC. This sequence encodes CASSSLHRETQYF.